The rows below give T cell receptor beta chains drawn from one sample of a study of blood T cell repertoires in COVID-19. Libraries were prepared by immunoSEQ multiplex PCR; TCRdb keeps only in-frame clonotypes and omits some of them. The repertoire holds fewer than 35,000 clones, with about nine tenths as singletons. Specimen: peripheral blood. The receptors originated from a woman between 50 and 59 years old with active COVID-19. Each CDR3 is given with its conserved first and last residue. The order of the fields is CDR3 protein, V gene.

cdr3_aa: CAWSYMGHGETQYF; v_call: TRBV30
cdr3_aa: CASLRHGITGELFF; v_call: TRBV5-4
cdr3_aa: CASSLVALRDPGYTF; v_call: TRBV7-2
cdr3_aa: CASSRVAAGDTDTQYF; v_call: TRBV18
cdr3_aa: CASEEPGIMDSPLHF; v_call: TRBV6-5
cdr3_aa: CASSEGTGAREQYF; v_call: TRBV5-1
cdr3_aa: CATRGLAGEGFNEQFF; v_call: TRBV15
cdr3_aa: CSASLGESYTF; v_call: TRBV20-1
cdr3_aa: CASGLGDVVTEAFF; v_call: TRBV5-4
cdr3_aa: CASSRDRVSYNEQFF; v_call: TRBV19
cdr3_aa: CASSPSSGIEQFF; v_call: TRBV27
cdr3_aa: CASSLVSGRTGGCEQYF; v_call: TRBV5-1
cdr3_aa: CARSGLAGYNEQFF; v_call: TRBV2
cdr3_aa: CASRIQGRVEAFF; v_call: TRBV28
cdr3_aa: CASSVDRGSYNEQFF; v_call: TRBV9
cdr3_aa: CASSYSGRSGEQYF; v_call: TRBV28
cdr3_aa: CAWTRLAAYEQYF; v_call: TRBV30
cdr3_aa: CASTPLAGPTDTQYF; v_call: TRBV28
cdr3_aa: CASRRQGRSGYTF; v_call: TRBV6-5
cdr3_aa: CASSSPGDRGYGYTF; v_call: TRBV5-4
cdr3_aa: CASSLSRTGGGKLFF; v_call: TRBV28
cdr3_aa: CASTETGVETEAFF; v_call: TRBV27
cdr3_aa: CASSLLGTYEQYF; v_call: TRBV5-6
cdr3_aa: CASTSDTDTQYF; v_call: TRBV2
cdr3_aa: CASSISSGGTEAFF; v_call: TRBV19
cdr3_aa: CASGDRGWEQYF; v_call: TRBV6-5
cdr3_aa: CASLRVDTDTQYF; v_call: TRBV19
cdr3_aa: CASSLVYGNTIYF; v_call: TRBV11-2
cdr3_aa: CASSLLWASGRSDTQYF; v_call: TRBV7-8
cdr3_aa: CASSSGHSPDYEQFF; v_call: TRBV5-1
cdr3_aa: CASSPDRVRGYTF; v_call: TRBV18
cdr3_aa: CASSSGQGLNGYTF; v_call: TRBV7-9
cdr3_aa: CASSVGGLAQNEQFF; v_call: TRBV9
cdr3_aa: CASSPGLVYNEQFF; v_call: TRBV7-2
cdr3_aa: CASSLATSGPYNEQFF; v_call: TRBV5-1
cdr3_aa: CASSSRGTEAFF; v_call: TRBV6-5